The clone carrying this T cell receptor (beta chain) was observed a single time. The record originates from a study of blood T cell repertoires in COVID-19. Study-wide context: PBMCs, B-cell-depleted T cells, or T cells were the source of the cDNA or gDNA that made up the material.

In the authors' workflow: Researchers report that nucleated cell counts were estimated from reference gene primer amplification. TCRdb keeps only in-frame clones here, not all; method: immunoSEQ multiplex PCR. V, J and clone size reflect that table, while D and trimming were determined from the DNA. Seen here are about 120,000 clones, 87% observed once, and the top ten hold about 2.1%. The J segment lost 2 bases and the V segment lost 5 bases, leaving 6 bases of the junction unmatched. CDR3 length: 17 residues. Germline loops: CDR1 LNHDA, CDR2 SQIVND (reference sequence). The chain links TRBV19 to TRBJ1-6; 10 bases are a match to TRBD1. Sequencing was done on a sample of peripheral blood. The sequence derives from a woman between 45 and 65 years old with acute or convalescent COVID-19. CDR3 nucleotide sequence: TGTGCCAGTAGTCAGGGACAGGGGAGCACCTATAATTCACCCCTCCACTTT. It specifies CASSQGQGSTYNSPLHF.